These 9 T cell receptor beta chains share one sample of origin, sequenced in a study of T cell responses to AZD1222 COVID-19 vaccine. Assay: immunoSEQ multiplex PCR; the TCRdb copy retains only in-frame clones and omits some. The table lists about 200,000 clones, 85% to 95% of them singletons. Here the sequenced sample was peripheral blood, taken 28 days after the second AZD1222 dose. Source of these receptors: an adult who received the AZD1222 COVID-19 vaccine.

The CDR3 protein is CASSLGQGHQPQHF. In DNA form, the CDR3 reads TGTGCCAGCAGCTTAGGACAGGGCCATCAGCCCCAGCATTTT. The chain links TRBV7-8 to TRBJ1-5, with TRBD1 identical over 7 bases. The length of the CDR3 is 14 residues. V shed 1 base and J 5 bases; nucleotides not matched to a gene: 2. Germline loops: CDR1 SGHVS, CDR2 FQNEAQ. Full variable domain (remainder filled in from reference TRBV7-8 and TRBJ1-5): GAGVSQSPRYKVAKRGQDVALRCDPISGHVSLFWYQQALGQGPEFLTYFQNEAQLDKSGLPSDRFFAERPEGSVSTLKIQRTQQEDSAVYLCASSLGQGHQPQHFGDGTRLSIL.

The chain joins TRBV6-5 to TRBJ1-1, with TRBD1 as a possible D gene (6 bases). The CDR3 consists of 14 residues. CDR1 MNHEY and CDR2 SVGAGI come from the germline V gene. Trimming took 0 bases from V and 5 from J, leaving 10 bases between them. DNA of the CDR3: TGTGCCAGCAGTTACTCCAGGGGCAGGACTGAAGCTTTCTTT. Protein: CASSYSRGRTEAFF.

The genes are TRBV7-9 and TRBJ2-7; 9 positions match TRBD1. Trimming took 4 bases from V and 3 from J; bases not matched to a gene: 10. Germline V lookup: CDR1 SEHNR, CDR2 FQNEAQ (reference sequence). This CDR3 contains 16 residues. CDR3 in amino acids: CASSSRDRDLSYEQYF. In nucleotides, the CDR3 is TGTGCCAGCAGCTCACGGGACAGGGATCTCAGCTACGAGCAGTACTTC.

V gene TRBV5-1 combines with J gene TRBJ2-5; 16 positions agree with TRBD2. V was pared by 5 bases and J by 5 bases, with 6 bases of the junction left unmatched. Germline V gene sequence: CDR1 SGHRS, CDR2 YFSETQ. The CDR3 runs 16 residues. As DNA, the CDR3 is TGCGCCAGCAGGGCCGGGACTAGCGGGGGGGCCGAGACCCAGTACTTC. Residues: CASRAGTSGGAETQYF.

The sample holds one count of this clone. CDR3 in amino acids: CASSGTDRVNEQFF. DNA for the CDR3: TGTGCCAGCTCAGGGACTGACAGGGTTAATGAGCAGTTCTTC. The V call is TRBV18, the J call TRBJ2-1; D may be TRBD1 (7 bases). The length of the CDR3 is 14 residues. Trimming shortened V by 5 bases and J by 7 bases, and 15 bases separated the two germline ends. Germline lookup yields CDR1 KGHSH and CDR2 LQKENI.

CDR3 DNA: TGTGCCAGCAGTCCGATGGGACAGTTCGACACCTTC. Amino acids: CASSPMGQFDTF. This sequence joins TRBV28 and TRBJ1-2; 7 nucleotides align to TRBD1. The CDR3 is made up of 12 amino acids. Germline V gives CDR1 MDHEN, CDR2 SYDVKM. Trimming cost V 5 bases and J 12 bases; bases outside gene matches: 9.

This chain joins TRBV9 and TRBJ1-3, with D hard to call. CDR1 and CDR2 (germline): SGDLS, YYNGEE. V lost 0 bases to trimming and J lost 2 bases, with 9 bases between them. The CDR3 consists of 15 residues. The CDR3 here is CASSVGQVAGNTIYF. The CDR3 DNA reads TGTGCCAGCAGCGTAGGGCAGGTGGCTGGAAACACCATATATTTT. Full variable domain (outside the CDR3, taken from reference TRBV9 and TRBJ1-3): DSGVTQTPKHLITATGQRVTLRCSPRSGDLSVYWYQQSLDQGLQFLIQYYNGEERAKGNILERFSAQQFPDLHSELNLSSLELGDSALYFCASSVGQVAGNTIYFGEGSWLTVV.

This sequence joins TRBV9 and TRBJ1-1, with no clear D. CDR3 length: 13 residues. Trimming pared 0 bases from V and 7 bases from J, leaving 10 bases between. CDR1 and CDR2 (germline): SGDLS, YYNGEE. The CDR3 coding sequence is TGTGCCAGCAGCGTAGAGGTCGGACGTGAAGCTTTCTTT. Translation gives CASSVEVGREAFF.

The chain uses TRBV19 and TRBJ1-6; D not resolved. V lost 8 bases to trimming and J lost 0 bases, with 8 bases between them. CDR3 size: 14 residues. Germline loops: CDR1 LNHDA, CDR2 SQIVND (reference sequence). CDR3 protein: CASAGSSYNSPLHF. CDR3 nucleotide sequence: TGTGCCAGTGCCGGGAGCTCCTATAATTCACCCCTCCACTTT.